The 29 T cell receptor beta chains reported below all come from one sample, sequenced in a study of blood T cell repertoires in COVID-19. The table came from immunoSEQ multiplex PCR; TCRdb's copy has only in-frame clones and leaves some out. The sample lists about 240,000 clones, about 79% occurring once. The specimen sequenced was peripheral blood. These TCRs come from a woman aged 80 or older with acute or convalescent COVID-19.

In its sample, this clone was seen a few times. The rearrangement links TRBV5-4 to TRBJ1-3; D possibly corresponds to TRBD1 (6 bases). The V and J ends lost 4 bases and 0 bases respectively, with 8 bases between them. From germline, CDR1 is SGHNT and CDR2 YYREEE (reference sequence). This CDR3 has 14 amino acids. CDR3 DNA: TGTGCCAGCAGCCCACAGGGCTCTGGAAACACCATATATTTT. Amino acid sequence: CASSPQGSGNTIYF.

This clone has only one observation. The genes are TRBV28 and TRBJ2-7, with TRBD1 matching 8 bases. V was clipped by 3 bases and J by 3 bases; unmatched bases: 4. The length of the CDR3 is 14 residues. Germline assignment: CDR1 MDHEN and CDR2 SYDVKM. The DNA of the CDR3 is TGTGCCAGCAGTTTCACAGGGGGAGGCTACGAGCAGTACTTC. The encoded protein is CASSFTGGGYEQYF.

V and J are TRBV5-1 and TRBJ1-6; D may be TRBD1 (5 bases). The V and J ends lost 4 bases and 8 bases respectively, with 19 bases between them. The CDR3 sequence is 16 residues long. Germline V lookup: CDR1 SGHRS, CDR2 YFSETQ. The CDR3 DNA sequence: TGCGCCAGCAGCCAAACCGGGCTCGGAGGGGATTCACCCCTCCACTTT. Translating gives CASSQTGLGGDSPLHF.

V is TRBV30 and J is TRBJ1-6; possible D gene TRBD1, 6 bases. V was pared by 4 bases and J by 6 bases, with 16 bases between. The length of the CDR3 is 15 residues. Germline CDR1 and CDR2: GTSNPN and SVGIG (reference sequence). The CDR3 loop reads CAWTAAGGRNSPLHF. In nucleotides, the CDR3 is TGTGCCTGGACTGCGGCTGGGGGCCGTAATTCACCCCTCCACTTT.

The chain carries TRBV20-1 and TRBJ2-3; D uncertain. CDR1 is DFQATT and CDR2 is SNEGSKA in the germline V gene (reference sequence). V was shortened by 5 bases and J by 6 bases, with 9 bases between the two germline ends. The CDR3 is 11 amino acids. The CDR3 nucleotides are TGCAGTGCTCTTCGAGAGGATACGCAGTATTTT. Translation: CSALREDTQYF.

This chain connects TRBV15 to TRBJ2-7; 7 bases line up with TRBD2. CDR1 and CDR2 from the germline V gene are LNHNV and YYDKDF (reference sequence). The CDR3 extends over 17 amino acids. The trim removed 0 bases at V and 0 bases at J, leaving 8 bases unmatched. The CDR3 nucleotides read TGTGCCACCAGCAGAGATGGGGGGGGGAAGAGCTCCTACGAGCAGTACTTC. This translates into CATSRDGGGKSSYEQYF.

In this sample, this clone turned up a few times. The junction differs from germline at one of its ends, possibly a read error. The genes are TRBV2 and TRBJ1-1, with 7 bases matching TRBD1. Germline V CDR1 and CDR2: SNHLY, FYNNEI. The CDR3 covers 13 residues. The CDR3 nucleotides read TGTGCCGGGTCGCCGACAGGGAACGCTGAAGCTTTCTTT. Translated, it gives CAGSPTGNAEAFF.

The V and J genes are TRBV15 and TRBJ1-1; no firm D call. Per the germline V gene, CDR1 is LNHNV and CDR2 is YYDKDF (reference sequence). The V gene lost 0 bases and the J gene lost 7 bases, with 9 bases spanning the gap. The CDR3 loop spans 13 amino acids. The CDR3 spells CATSREGEGEAFF. CDR3 in DNA: TGTGCCACCAGCAGAGAGGGCGAGGGTGAAGCTTTCTTT.

A single count supports this clone. The chain has TRBV3-1 (or the pseudogene TRBV3-2) and TRBJ1-1; tentatively, D is TRBD1 (6 bases). Germline V gene lookup returns CDR1 LGHDT and CDR2 YNNKEL (reference sequence). CDR3 length: 15 amino acids. V dropped 1 base and J dropped 1 base, with 10 bases sitting between them. CDR3: CASSQASGANTEAFF. The CDR3 region has the DNA TGTGCCAGCAGCCAAGCTTCAGGGGCGAACACTGAAGCTTTCTTT.

Ten or more counts support this clone. This chain uses TRBV5-1 with TRBJ1-2; D gene ambiguous. Germline assignment: CDR1 SGHRS and CDR2 YFSETQ. The V end was cut by 4 bases, the J end by 2 bases, with 12 bases between. The CDR3 extends over 14 amino acids. In DNA, the CDR3 is TGCGCCAGCAGCCCTCAGACGGGAAACTATGGCTACACCTTC. This encodes CASSPQTGNYGYTF.

V gene TRBV14 combines with J gene TRBJ2-2; 8 bases are a match to TRBD2. The CDR3 consists of 15 residues. Losses at the gene ends were 4 bases for V and 7 bases for J; bases not matched to a gene: 8. Germline V gene sequence: CDR1 SGHDN, CDR2 FVKESK. CDR3 amino acids: CASSRLTSAIGELFF. The CDR3 DNA is TGTGCCAGCAGCCGACTGACTAGCGCAATCGGGGAGCTGTTTTTT. Based on the CDR3 plus reference TRBV14 and TRBJ2-2, the full variable domain is EAGVTQFPSHSVIEKGQTVTLRCDPISGHDNLYWYRRVMGKEIKFLLHFVKESKQDESGMPNNRFLAERTGGTYSTLKVQPAELEDSGVYFCASSRLTSAIGELFFGEGSRLTVL.

The chain links TRBV6-5 to TRBJ1-3; TRBD1 agrees at 8 bases. The germline gives CDR1 MNHEY, CDR2 SVGAGI. This CDR3 is 15 amino acids long. The trim removed 7 bases at V and 2 bases at J, leaving 7 bases unmatched. The CDR3 nucleotides are TGTGCCAGCACCTGGACAGGGCCGACTGGAAACACCATATATTTT. It is translated as CASTWTGPTGNTIYF.

The chain is built from TRBV19 and TRBJ1-4, with a tentative D call TRBD1 (5 bases). Germline CDR1 LNHDA, CDR2 SQIVND (reference sequence). The CDR3 covers 12 residues. The V end lost 3 bases, the J end lost 14 bases, and 13 bases lay between the germline ends. CDR3 sequence reads: CASSIPQGSLFF. CDR3 DNA sequence: TGTGCCAGTAGTATCCCCCAGGGAAGTCTGTTTTTT.

The chain is built from TRBV28 and TRBJ2-1, with 7 bases lining up with TRBD1. There are 17 residues in the CDR3. Looked up from germline, CDR1 is MDHEN and CDR2 is SYDVKM. V was clipped by 2 bases and J by 3 bases; unmatched bases: 10. The CDR3 spells CASSLLGGQKRYNEQFF. The DNA of the CDR3 is TGTGCCAGCAGTTTACTAGGGGGACAGAAACGCTACAATGAGCAGTTCTTC.

The chain links TRBV10-1 to TRBJ2-5; no clear D gene. Per the germline V gene, CDR1 is WNHNN and CDR2 is SYGVQD (reference sequence). The length of the CDR3 is 14 residues. V was clipped by 0 bases and J by 2 bases, with 7 bases between them. CDR3 nucleotide sequence: TGCGCCAGCAGTGAGTCGGCTCTTCAAGAGACCCAGTACTTC. Encoded protein: CASSESALQETQYF.

The chain has TRBV21-1 and TRBJ2-5; no check of the table's D call, TRBD1, against the DNA was made. TRBV21-1 is flagged as a pseudogene. The CDR3 length is 15 residues. CDR3 residues: CASSAFGTLEETQYF. CDR3 sequence (DNA): TGTGCCAGCAGCGCATTCGGGACACTGGAAGAGACCCAGTACTTC.

The chain carries TRBV3-1 (or the pseudogene TRBV3-2) and TRBJ1-2; D is unclear. Trimming took 4 bases from V and 4 from J, leaving 10 bases between them. Germline CDR1 and CDR2: LGHDT and YNNKEL (reference sequence). The CDR3 has 13 amino acids. The CDR3: CASSRTILYGYTF. The CDR3 DNA sequence: TGTGCCAGCAGCCGGACTATCCTCTATGGCTACACCTTC.

V gene TRBV10-3 combines with J gene TRBJ1-1; 7 bases fit TRBD1. The germline V gene has CDR1 ENHRY and CDR2 SYGVKD. The CDR3 extends over 13 amino acids. The V gene end was trimmed by 9 bases and the J gene end by 2 bases; junction bases not matched to a gene: 6. The CDR3 spells CAITGQENTEAFF. CDR3 sequence (DNA): TGTGCCATTACCGGACAGGAAAACACTGAAGCTTTCTTT.

The chain recombines TRBV24-1 with TRBJ2-3, with TRBD2 matching over 10 bases. Looked up from germline, CDR1 is KGHDR and CDR2 is SFDVKD. The trim removed 1 base at V and 1 base at J, leaving 4 bases unmatched. The CDR3 runs to 17 residues. The CDR3 spells CATSDFFTSGGTDTQYF. The CDR3 DNA is TGTGCCACCAGTGATTTCTTCACTAGCGGGGGCACAGATACGCAGTATTTT.

V and J are TRBV4-2 and TRBJ2-2; 12 nucleotides align to TRBD2. Germline loops: CDR1 LGHNA, CDR2 YNFKEQ. The trim removed 4 bases at V and 5 bases at J, leaving 11 bases unmatched. The CDR3 consists of 18 residues. CDR3 DNA: TGTGCCAGCAGCCTGAGGGCTAGCGGGGGGGCCGGAACCGGGGAGCTGTTTTTT. Translated: CASSLRASGGAGTGELFF.

The V call is TRBV18, the J call TRBJ1-1; TRBD1 agrees at 11 bases. This CDR3 comprises 18 residues. The V gene end was trimmed by 3 bases and the J gene end by 1 base; junction bases not matched to a gene: 10. Per the germline V gene, CDR1 is KGHSH and CDR2 is LQKENI. CDR3 DNA sequence: TGTGCCAGCTCACCCTTCCGGACAGGGGGCGATTCGAACACTGAAGCTTTCTTT. It encodes CASSPFRTGGDSNTEAFF.

The chain has TRBV11-2 and TRBJ2-7; D is unclear. Trimming stripped 2 bases from V and 5 bases from J, with 7 bases between. CDR3 length: 12 amino acids. Germline CDR1 is SGHAT and CDR2 is FQNNGV. The chain's CDR3 is CASSLSRDEQYF. The CDR3 DNA is TGTGCCAGCAGCTTAAGCCGGGACGAGCAGTACTTC.

This clone was counted a single time. The rearrangement uses TRBV3-1 (or the pseudogene TRBV3-2) and TRBJ2-3; TRBD1 matches at 10 bases. The CDR3 is 14 residues long. The V gene end was trimmed by 3 bases and the J gene end by 9 bases; junction bases not matched to a gene: 6. Germline lookup yields CDR1 LGHDT and CDR2 YNNKEL (reference sequence). The CDR3 DNA reads as TGTGCCAGCAGCCAGCCCGGGACAGGGGCGACGCAGTATTTT. Translating gives CASSQPGTGATQYF.

For this clone: Other DNA sequences from this sample encode an identical CDR3 as well. This chain connects TRBV5-1 to TRBJ2-7, with 7 bases aligning to TRBD1. With V trimmed by 2 bases and J by 5 bases, 7 bases remained unmatched. Per germline, CDR1 SGHRS and CDR2 YFSETQ. The CDR3 consists of 14 residues. CDR3: CASSFSGGINEQYF. The CDR3 DNA follows: TGCGCCAGCAGCTTCTCAGGGGGTATAAACGAGCAGTACTTC.

This sequence joins TRBV18 and TRBJ1-6; 10 bases map to TRBD1. Germline assignment: CDR1 KGHSH and CDR2 LQKENI. The CDR3 covers 16 residues. The J segment lost 9 bases and the V segment lost 4 bases, leaving 9 bases of the junction unmatched. CDR3 sequence reads: CASSQSGQGKPSPLHF. DNA for the CDR3: TGTGCCAGCTCACAATCGGGACAGGGGAAACCTTCACCCCTCCACTTT. The whole variable domain, filled in from reference TRBV18 and TRBJ1-6, reads NAGVMQNPRHLVRRRGQEARLRCSPMKGHSHVYWYRQLPEEGLKFMVYLQKENIIDESGMPKERFSAEFPKEGPSILRIQQVVRGDSAAYFCASSQSGQGKPSPLHFGNGTRLTVT.

The chain carries TRBV5-5 and TRBJ2-1, with D possibly TRBD2 on 6 matching bases. The CDR3 covers 15 residues. V shed 0 bases and J shed 5 bases, with 12 bases lying between them. Germline V gene lookup returns CDR1 SGHKS and CDR2 YYEKEE (reference sequence). The CDR3 nucleotides read TGTGCCAGCAGCTTGGTGGGGGGTAGACACAATGAGCAGTTCTTC. It translates to CASSLVGGRHNEQFF.

V gene TRBV28 combines with J gene TRBJ2-7; D may be TRBD1 (7 bases). Germline values: CDR1 MDHEN, CDR2 SYDVKM. CDR3 length: 15 amino acids. V lost 10 bases to trimming and J lost 0 bases, with 19 bases between them. The CDR3 here is CAIAGTAYLSYEQYF. The CDR3 DNA sequence: TGTGCCATCGCGGGGACAGCTTACCTCTCCTACGAGCAGTACTTC.

Points on this clone: Other nucleotide sequences from this sample produce the same CDR3. The chain uses TRBV27 and TRBJ1-5; unclear D gene. Per germline, CDR1 MNHEY and CDR2 SMNVEV (reference sequence). Deletions cut 2 bases from V and 2 bases from J, with 7 bases between. The CDR3 is made up of 14 amino acids. CDR3 coding DNA: TGTGCCAGCAGTTTAGAGAGGGGCAATCAGCCCCAGCATTTT. It yields the protein CASSLERGNQPQHF.

The chain uses TRBV7-8 and TRBJ1-5, with a possible D match to TRBD1 (6 bases). The CDR3 has 15 amino acids. The germline CDR1 and CDR2 sequences are SGHVS and FQNEAQ. V was trimmed by 5 bases and J by 4 bases, leaving 15 bases between them. CDR3 residues: CASSGTGFPNQPQHF. The CDR3 nucleotides read TGTGCCAGCAGCGGAACAGGGTTTCCTAATCAGCCCCAGCATTTT.